The present TCR beta chain was sequenced within a study of blood T cell repertoires in COVID-19. Study overall: The study drew acute and convalescent COVID-19 samples from the United States, Italy and Spain. T cells, B-cell-depleted T cells, or PBMCs provided the cDNA or gDNA that served as material.

In germline, CDR1 is KGHDR, CDR2 SFDVKD. J was trimmed by 5 bases and V by 4 bases; bases with no gene match: 4. This CDR3 has 16 residues. Under the authors' procedure: Reference gene primer amplification in the assay estimated nucleated cell counts. The protocol was immunoSEQ multiplex PCR, while the TCRdb copy is restricted to in-frame clones and leaves out a portion. The V and J calls and clone size were taken over from that table, and D and trimming were inferred from the DNA. The profile covers 120,000 or so clones, with 88% appearing a single time and more than 1.5% taken by the ten largest. The chain employs TRBV24-1 and TRBJ2-1; TRBD2 aligns across 13 bases. Input material: peripheral blood. The clonotype originates from a human donor in a cohort sampled during active COVID-19. CDR3 residues: CATSDQTSGGDNEQFF. The CDR3 bases are TGTGCCACCAGTGACCAAACTAGCGGGGGGGACAATGAGCAGTTCTTC.